This TCR beta chain was found in a study of chemoradiotherapy in HPV16-positive cancers. For the study at large: Functional T-cell assays on a couple of HPV16-positive patients' cells defined candidate HPV-specific clones and common TCR motifs.

The data were produced by immunoSEQ multiplex PCR, yet TCRdb's version contains in-frame clones alone and is incomplete. The sample comprises some 5,400 clones, 70% to 80% of which are singletons, and 29% rests with the top ten. Samples were taken several times over chemoradiotherapy. The germline V gene has CDR1 SGHNT and CDR2 YENEEA. The V end lost 2 bases, the J end lost 4 bases, and 14 bases lay between the germline ends. The CDR3 contains 16 residues. This chain uses TRBV11-3 with TRBJ2-2, with D perhaps matching TRBD2 (6 bases). The receptor comes from a human donor with HPV-associated anogenital cancer. This sample was obtained from a patient who underwent chemoradiotherapy. The CDR3 loop is CASSLNAGGVTGELFF. As DNA, the CDR3 is TGTGCCAGCAGCTTAAACGCCGGGGGTGTCACCGGGGAGCTGTTTTTT.